This T cell receptor (beta chain) was found in a study of technical replicates of blood from a few donors. The CDR3 has 19 residues. V was pared by 0 bases and J by 0 bases, with 19 bases between. Germline V gene lookup returns CDR1 SGHDT and CDR2 YYEEEE. The protocol was immunoSEQ multiplex PCR, while the TCRdb copy is restricted to in-frame clones and leaves out a portion. Of approximately 90,000 clones listed, roughly 96% are singletons. The chain has TRBV5-6 and TRBJ2-1, with D perhaps TRBD2 (7 bases). Sequenced material: T cells isolated from PBMCs. This sequence originates from a human donor in good health. The DNA of the CDR3 is TGTGCCAGCAGCTTGGTCGGCGGGGGCCTCCTAAGCTCCTACAATGAGCAGTTCTTC. Translated: CASSLVGGGLLSSYNEQFF.